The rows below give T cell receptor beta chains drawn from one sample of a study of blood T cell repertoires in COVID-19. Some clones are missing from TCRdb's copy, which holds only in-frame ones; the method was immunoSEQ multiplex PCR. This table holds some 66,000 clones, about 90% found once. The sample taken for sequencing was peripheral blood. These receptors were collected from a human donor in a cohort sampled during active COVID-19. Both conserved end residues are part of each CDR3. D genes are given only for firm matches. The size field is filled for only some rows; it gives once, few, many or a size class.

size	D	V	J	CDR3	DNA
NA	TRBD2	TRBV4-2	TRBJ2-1	CASSLGTSGGAYEQFF	TGTGCCAGCAGCCTTGGGACTAGCGGGGGGGCCTATGAGCAGTTCTTC
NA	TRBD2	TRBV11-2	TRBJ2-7	CASSLGGGGLYEQYF	TGTGCCAGCAGCTTAGGGGGCGGGGGGCTTTACGAGCAGTACTTC
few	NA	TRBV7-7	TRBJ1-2	CASSSRACYTF	TGTGCTAGCAGCTCGCGTGCCTGCTACACCTTC
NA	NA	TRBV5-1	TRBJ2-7	CASSPRQDSLHYEQYF	TGCGCCAGCAGCCCCCGTCAGGACAGCCTTCACTACGAGCAGTACTTC
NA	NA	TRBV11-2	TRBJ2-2	CASSLGQNTGELFF	TGTGCCAGCAGCTTAGGTCAGAACACCGGGGAGCTGTTTTTT
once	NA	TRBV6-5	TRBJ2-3	CASGWASGTDTQYF	TGTGCCAGCGGCTGGGCTAGCGGCACAGATACGCAGTATTTT
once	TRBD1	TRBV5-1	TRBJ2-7	CASSFTKIGTGDFEQYF	TGCGCCAGCAGCTTTACAAAAATCGGGACAGGCGACTTCGAGCAGTACTTC
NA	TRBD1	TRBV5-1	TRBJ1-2	CASSLGTGENYGYTF	TGCGCCAGCAGCTTGGGAACAGGGGAGAACTATGGCTACACCTTC
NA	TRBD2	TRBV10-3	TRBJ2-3	CAISGAERGITDTQYF	TGTGCCATCAGTGGGGCTGAGCGGGGGATCACAGATACGCAGTATTTT
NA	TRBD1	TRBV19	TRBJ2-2	CASIPGQGITGELFF	TGTGCCAGTATTCCGGGACAGGGAATCACCGGGGAGCTGTTTTTT
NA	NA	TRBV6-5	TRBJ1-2	CASNLRGANYGYTF	TGTGCCAGCAACTTACGCGGAGCTAACTATGGCTACACCTTC
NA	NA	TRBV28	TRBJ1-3	CASSLRGSGNTIYF	TGTGCCAGCAGCCTGCGGGGCTCTGGAAACACCATATATTTT
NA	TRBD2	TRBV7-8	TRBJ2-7	CASSFRLAGDYEQYF	TGTGCCAGCAGCTTTCGGCTAGCGGGGGACTACGAGCAGTACTTC
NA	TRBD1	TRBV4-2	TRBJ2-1	CASSPRGLGNEQFF	TGTGCCAGCAGCCCCAGGGGGCTGGGCAATGAGCAGTTCTTC
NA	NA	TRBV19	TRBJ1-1	CASSTPPTKAFF	TGTGCCAGTAGTACACCCCCCACAAAAGCTTTCTTT
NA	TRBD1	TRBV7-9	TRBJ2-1	CASSLDSGTGIYNEQFF	TGTGCCAGCAGCTTAGATTCCGGGACAGGGATTTACAATGAGCAGTTCTTC
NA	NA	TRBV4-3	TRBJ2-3	CASSQESTGGTDTQYF	TGCGCCAGCAGCCAAGAATCGACAGGTGGAACAGATACGCAGTATTTT
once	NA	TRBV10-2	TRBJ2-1	CASSSRQDYNEQFF	TGCGCCAGCAGTTCCCGACAGGACTACAATGAGCAGTTCTTC
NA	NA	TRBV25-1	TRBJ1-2	CASSDLGRGVGYTF	TGTGCCAGCAGTGATCTGGGGCGCGGGGTGGGCTACACCTTC
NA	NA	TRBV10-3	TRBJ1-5	CAISDRDTRNQPQHF	TGTGCCATCAGTGATAGGGACACCCGCAATCAGCCCCAGCATTTT
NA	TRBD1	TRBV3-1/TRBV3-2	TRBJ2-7	CASSQAGTGEYEQYF	TGTGCCAGCAGCCAAGCCGGGACAGGAGAGTACGAGCAGTACTTC
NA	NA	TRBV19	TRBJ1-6	CASSPNGQILPLHF	TGTGCCAGTAGCCCTAACGGACAGATTTTGCCCCTCCACTTT
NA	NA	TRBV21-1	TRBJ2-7	CASSKAAGQGAHEQYF	TGTGCCAGCAGCAAAGCCGCTGGCCAGGGGGCCCACGAGCAGTACTTC
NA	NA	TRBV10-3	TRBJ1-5	CAISESGDQPQHF	TGTGCCATCAGTGAGTCAGGGGATCAGCCCCAGCATTTT
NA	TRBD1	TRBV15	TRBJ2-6	CATSRRRQGEGANVLTF	TGTGCCACCAGCCGCCGGAGACAGGGGGAAGGGGCCAACGTCCTGACTTTC
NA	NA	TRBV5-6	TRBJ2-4	CASSSREALAKNIQYF	TGTGCCAGCAGCTCCAGGGAGGCCCTGGCCAAAAACATTCAGTACTTC
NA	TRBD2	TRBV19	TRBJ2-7	CASSIEGLAGDIYEQYF	TGTGCCAGTAGTATAGAAGGGCTAGCGGGGGACATCTACGAGCAGTACTTC
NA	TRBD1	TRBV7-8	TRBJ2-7	CASSALSGTGLHEQYF	TGTGCCAGCAGCGCGCTTAGTGGGACAGGGCTTCACGAGCAGTACTTC
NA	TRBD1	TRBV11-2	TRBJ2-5	CASSLYRGEETQYF	TGTGCCAGCAGCTTATACAGGGGCGAGGAGACCCAGTACTTC
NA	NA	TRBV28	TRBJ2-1	CATDRRNEQFF	TGTGCCACCGATCGGAGGAATGAGCAGTTCTTC
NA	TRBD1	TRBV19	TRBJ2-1	CASSTRQGFHEQFF	TGTGCCAGTAGTACGCGACAGGGTTTCCATGAGCAGTTCTTC
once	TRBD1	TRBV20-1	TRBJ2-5	CSASPPTGYQETQYF	TGCAGTGCTAGTCCCCCGACAGGGTACCAAGAGACCCAGTACTTC
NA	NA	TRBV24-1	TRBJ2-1	CATSDSNAGVEQFF	TGTGCCACCAGTGATTCCAACGCAGGGGTCGAGCAGTTCTTC
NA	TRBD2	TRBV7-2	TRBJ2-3	CASSSLAGGGDTQYF	TGTGCCAGCAGCTCGTTAGCGGGAGGGGGGGATACGCAGTATTTT
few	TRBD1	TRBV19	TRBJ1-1	CASSIDPTGALEAFF	TGTGCCAGTAGTATAGATCCCACAGGGGCCCTTGAAGCTTTCTTT
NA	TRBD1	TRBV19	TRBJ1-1	CASRSLHRGGDTEAFF	TGTGCCAGTAGAAGCCTGCACAGGGGGGGGGACACTGAAGCTTTCTTT
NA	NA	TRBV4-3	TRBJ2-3	CASSQDRAYTQYF	TGCGCCAGCAGCCAAGACAGGGCATATACGCAGTATTTT
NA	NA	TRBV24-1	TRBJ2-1	CATSAAALDEQFF	TGTGCCACCAGTGCGGCGGCCTTGGATGAGCAGTTCTTC
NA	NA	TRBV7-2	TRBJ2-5	CASSPLLGGQETQYF	TGTGCCAGCAGCCCCCTCCTGGGGGGACAAGAGACCCAGTACTTC
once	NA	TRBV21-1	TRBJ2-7	CASSNRPGVHEQYF	TGTGCCAGCAGCAATCGACCGGGAGTCCACGAGCAGTACTTC
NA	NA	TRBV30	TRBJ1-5	CAWSGGRGFDQPQHF	TGTGCCTGGAGTGGGGGAAGGGGATTTGATCAGCCCCAGCATTTT
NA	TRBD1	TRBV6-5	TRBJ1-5	CASSPKTGSNQPQHF	TGTGCCAGCAGTCCGAAGACAGGGAGCAATCAGCCCCAGCATTTT
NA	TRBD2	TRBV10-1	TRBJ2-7	CASSATAPGLAGSPSYEQYF	TGCGCCAGCAGTGCGACGGCTCCGGGACTAGCGGGGTCCCCTTCCTACGAGCAGTACTTC
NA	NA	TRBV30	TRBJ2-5	CAWARDSQETQYF	TGTGCCTGGGCACGGGACTCGCAAGAGACCCAGTACTTC
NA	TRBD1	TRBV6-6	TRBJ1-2	CASSDRGLYGYTF	TGTGCCAGCAGTGACAGGGGCCTCTATGGCTACACCTTC
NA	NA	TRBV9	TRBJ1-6	CASSVARVPYNSPLHF	TGTGCCAGCAGCGTAGCCAGGGTTCCCTATAATTCACCCCTCCACTTT
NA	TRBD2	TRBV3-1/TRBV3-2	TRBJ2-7	CASSNLGLAVYEQYF	TGTGCCAGCAGCAATCTAGGACTAGCGGTCTACGAGCAGTACTTC
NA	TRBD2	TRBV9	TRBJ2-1	CASSVASGGNNEQFF	TGTGCCAGCAGCGTAGCTAGCGGGGGTAACAATGAGCAGTTCTTC
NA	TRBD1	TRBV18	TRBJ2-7	CASSSVGQGVSYEQYF	TGTGCCAGCTCATCTGTTGGACAGGGGGTTTCCTACGAGCAGTACTTC
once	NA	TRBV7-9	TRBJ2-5	CASSPTRGETQYF	TGTGCCAGCAGCCCGACTAGAGGAGAGACCCAGTACTTC
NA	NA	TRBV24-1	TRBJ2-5	CATSEPNWETQYF	TGTGCCACCAGTGAACCTAACTGGGAGACCCAGTACTTC
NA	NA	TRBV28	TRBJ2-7	CASSLRRGVFYEQYF	TGTGCCAGCAGTTTAAGGAGGGGCGTTTTCTACGAGCAGTACTTC
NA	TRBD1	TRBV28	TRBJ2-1	CASSLPGQGDNEQFF	TGTGCCAGCAGTCTACCGGGACAGGGCGACAATGAGCAGTTCTTC
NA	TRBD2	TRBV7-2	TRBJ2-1	CASSSGGGGFSYNEQFF	TGTGCCAGCAGTTCTGGCGGGGGGGGATTCTCCTACAATGAGCAGTTCTTC
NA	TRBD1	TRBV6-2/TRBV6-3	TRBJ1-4	CASSYPPQDREDEKLFF	TGTGCCAGCAGTTACCCTCCCCAAGACAGGGAGGATGAAAAACTGTTTTTT